Listed here are 7 T cell receptor beta chains from one sample, sequenced in a study of T cell responses to AZD1222 COVID-19 vaccine. The data were produced by immunoSEQ multiplex PCR, yet TCRdb's version contains in-frame clones alone and is incomplete. The sample carries more than 150,000 clones, over 80% recorded once. Specimen: peripheral blood, collected on day 0 of AZD1222 vaccination. These receptors all come from an adult in good health.

This chain joins TRBV5-1 and TRBJ2-4, with 7 bases matching TRBD1. The CDR3 contains 13 residues. V shed 4 bases, J shed 9 bases, and the junction held 7 bases outside the gene matches. Per the germline V gene, CDR1 is SGHRS and CDR2 is YFSETQ. CDR3 sequence: CASSVDRARIQYF. CDR3 nucleotides: TGCGCCAGCAGCGTTGACAGGGCCCGCATTCAGTACTTC.

With regard to this clone: Additional DNA sequences in this sample encode the identical CDR3. Here the CDR3 reads CASSLRGQSTDTQYF. CDR3 sequence (DNA): TGTGCCAGCAGTTTACGCGGTCAAAGCACAGATACGCAGTATTTT. V and J are TRBV27 and TRBJ2-3; D is uncertain. V lost 2 bases and J lost 0, with 9 bases in between. Germline loops: CDR1 MNHEY, CDR2 SMNVEV (reference sequence). This CDR3 spans 15 amino acids.

The chain recombines TRBV18 with TRBJ2-7; D possibly corresponds to TRBD2 (6 bases). Trimming took 4 bases from V and 3 from J, leaving 16 bases between them. The CDR3 is made up of 15 amino acids. Per the germline V gene, CDR1 is KGHSH and CDR2 is LQKENI. CDR3 sequence (DNA): TGTGCCAGCTCACAAACGGAGGGACCTAACTACGAGCAGTACTTC. Translating it yields CASSQTEGPNYEQYF.

This chain connects TRBV6-5 to TRBJ2-6; D is unresolved. The CDR3 consists of 14 residues. V was cut by 5 bases and J by 0 bases, with 5 bases left in between. The germline V gene has CDR1 MNHEY and CDR2 SVGAGI. CDR3: CASSTPSGANVLTF. CDR3 bases: TGTGCCAGCAGTACACCCTCTGGGGCCAACGTCCTGACTTTC.

With regard to this clone: At the DNA level, this CDR3 is encoded by other sequences in the same sample as well. The rearrangement uses TRBV6-5 and TRBJ2-7; D is possibly TRBD1 (5 bases). V was trimmed by 3 bases and J by 0 bases, leaving 12 bases between them. The CDR3 has 15 amino acids. The germline CDR1 and CDR2 sequences are MNHEY and SVGAGI. This CDR3 is CASSYSIQGSYEQYF. In DNA, the CDR3 is TGTGCCAGCAGTTATAGTATTCAGGGCTCCTACGAGCAGTACTTC.

This clone was observed once. This chain links TRBV29-1 with TRBJ2-7; D uncertain. This CDR3 region has 13 residues. V was trimmed by 4 bases and J by 4 bases, leaving 14 bases between them. Germline CDR1 SQVTM, CDR2 ANQGSEA. The chain's CDR3 is CSVGATREYEQYF. CDR3 nucleotide sequence: TGCAGCGTTGGGGCCACCCGCGAATACGAGCAGTACTTC.

This clone was recorded a few times. The chain recombines TRBV5-6 with TRBJ1-5; 9 bases map to TRBD1. With 1 base clipped from V and 4 bases from J, the junction kept 3 bases outside the gene matches. Germline CDR1 reads SGHDT; CDR2 reads YYEEEE. This CDR3 is 15 amino acids long. In nucleotides, the CDR3 is TGTGCCAGCAGCTTGAGGGGACAGGGAAATCAGCCCCAGCATTTT. Its translation: CASSLRGQGNQPQHF.